This T cell receptor (beta chain) is from a study of T cell repertoires in cytomegalovirus infection. Across the whole study: Evidence of both CMV infection and a matching HLA type came from public TCR beta signatures. Notes on the study in general: HLA-C-restricted CMV-specific TCR beta clonotypes prevailed in the ex vivo response. Totalled public TCR beta family frequency picked out people who carried CMV plus the relevant HLA.

TCRdb re-called the reads with MiXCR, one entry per CDR3 protein. The table lists 450,000 to 650,000 distinct CDR3 sequences, more than 25% of them singletons. This clonotype was observed many times. Its antigen is currently unknown. The CDR3 extends over 16 amino acids. V lost 5 bases to trimming and J lost 7 bases; unmatched junction nucleotides: 16. The V gene's germline CDR1 is SGHVS and CDR2 FNYEAQ. The TCR sequence derives from a human donor in good health (CMV status not recorded). Some clones in this sample may be carry-over from other donors' samples. Sequencing was performed on PBMCs. The V call is TRBV7-6, the J call TRBJ2-5; TRBD2 agrees at 7 bases. CDR3: CASSPTPASGGGTQYF. Written as DNA, the CDR3 is TGTGCCAGCAGCCCCACTCCCGCTAGCGGCGGGGGGACCCAGTACTTC.